This record looks at one T cell receptor beta chain sequence and its context. Trimming stripped 6 bases from V and 6 bases from J, with 12 bases between. This CDR3 is built from 12 residues. These data originate in a study of blood T cell repertoires in COVID-19. Study details: Samples representing acute and convalescent COVID-19 were sourced from the United States, Italy and Spain. The cDNA or gDNA used as material had been derived from T cells, B-cell-depleted T cells, or PBMCs.

In the original processing: Estimation of nucleated cell counts relied on the amplification of reference gene primers. The table came from immunoSEQ multiplex PCR; TCRdb's copy has only in-frame clones and leaves some out. V and J calls plus clone size are reproduced from that table; the DNA served to infer D and trimming. Of more than 70,000 clones detected, approximately 89% appear once; the ten largest clones hold roughly 4.5%. The clonotype comes from a man over 45 with active or convalescent COVID-19. The material sequenced was peripheral blood. V is TRBV12-3 or TRBV12-4 and J is TRBJ2-7; a possible D gene is TRBD1 (6 bases). CDR3 loop: CASRGATPEQYF. The CDR3 DNA reads as TGTGCCAGCAGGGGGGCGACGCCCGAGCAGTACTTC.